This TCR beta chain is from a study of blood T cell repertoires in COVID-19. Overall study context: Some COVID-19 samples were acute and others convalescent; all came from the United States, Italy and Spain.

Germline V CDR1 and CDR2: SGHKS, YYEKEE (reference sequence). This CDR3 has 15 residues. V gave up 1 base and J gave up 2 bases; unmatched junction bases: 4. Cohort allocation depended upon clinical history that participants reported. As processed by the authors: Reference gene primers were amplified, and this amplification served to estimate nucleated cell counts. Data came from immunoSEQ multiplex PCR; TCRdb stores just in-frame clones and leaves some out. The V and J calls and clone size were taken over from that table, and D and trimming were inferred from the DNA. The table includes fewer than 450,000 clones, 70% to 90% detected once.

Source material: PBMCs or T cells enriched from blood (not recorded which). The TCR originated in a middle-aged woman with acute COVID-19. The rearrangement links TRBV5-5 to TRBJ2-7, with 9 bases aligning to TRBD1. CDR3 loop: CASSLSGTGTYEQYF. CDR3 bases: TGTGCCAGCAGCTTGAGTGGGACAGGGACCTACGAGCAGTACTTC. Full variable domain (missing parts from reference TRBV5-5 and TRBJ2-7): DAGVTQSPTHLIKTRGQQVTLRCSPISGHKSVSWYQQVLGQGPQFIFQYYEKEERGRGNFPDRFSARQFPNYSSELNVNALLLGDSALYLCASSLSGTGTYEQYFGPGTRLTVT.